A selection of T cell receptor beta chains follows, all from one sample in a study of vaccination and CD4 T cells after COVID-19. For these TCRs, the target antigens are not known. TCRdb processed the PCR reads anew with MiXCR; each CDR3 protein has one entry. This sample has 9,500 to 15,000 distinct CDR3 sequences, with 50% found just once. The sample comprised CD4+ T cells from blood, cultured in vitro. These receptor sequences come from a human donor who had recovered from COVID-19. The CDR3 runs from the conserved cysteine through the conserved F or W. Expanded clones get a size class; other rows say once, few or many, or leave the size out.

TRBV7-9,once,CASSLVGPREQYF
TRBV12-3/TRBV12-4,few,CASSRGRGGTEAFF
TRBV25-1,few,CASSRIQGTVGSDTQYF
TRBV5-1,NA,CASSLVAGSGTEAFF
TRBV12-3/TRBV12-4,NA,CASSLAPRGPANTGELFF
TRBV20-1,few,CSARDQTGGSMTDTQYF
TRBV6-1,NA,CASSSGTASPYEQYF
TRBV12-5,NA,CASGLKGTGEQFF
TRBV7-9,NA,CASSAESEQYF
TRBV27,NA,CASSLVGAYEQYF
TRBV7-9,NA,CASSLGAGKGEKLFF
TRBV15,NA,CATSRDRGTGSYEQYF
TRBV6-1,few,CASRADRGGTEAFF
TRBV20-1,once,CSASQGPEAFF
TRBV2,NA,CASSDGAADGYTF
TRBV20-1,large,CSARDPGTNYGYTF
TRBV25-1,few,CASSLRQGASEKLFF
TRBV18,NA,CASSPRSPPEAFF
TRBV5-4,few,CASSLALTRTYYGYTF
TRBV7-2,few,CASSLERGRGNYGYTF
TRBV6-1,NA,CASGGEGSGETQYF
TRBV6-1,NA,CASSALRRVNEKLFF
TRBV12-3/TRBV12-4,few,CASSPPHGRAFF
TRBV25-1,NA,CASSHFNRGREYGYTF
TRBV10-2,NA,CASSGPINYGYTF
TRBV27,few,CASRNVGGRGNGYTF
TRBV15,few,CATSRDALTGLNSPLHF
TRBV6-2/TRBV6-3,few,CASSLGYFEAFF
TRBV7-9,NA,CASSLGKLEGQGYGEQYF
TRBV9,NA,CASSVATGTGSHEQYF
TRBV20-1,few,CSAPYPSGGIRETQYF